Following are 14 T cell receptor beta chains from one sample sequenced in a study of cytomegalovirus exposure and HLA in healthy donors. The PCR contained 60 Vbeta and 13 Jbeta primers. Here immunoSEQ multiplex PCR was the method, and the copy in TCRdb shows in-frame clones only, minus some. The sample lists 74,000 or so clones; 78% were seen once. Sample: PBMCs. The receptors stem from a male donor in good health and CMV-seropositive.

The chain is built from TRBV5-5 and TRBJ1-1; 8 nucleotides line up with TRBD1. This CDR3 is 17 amino acids long. Germline loops: CDR1 SGHKS, CDR2 YYEKEE (reference sequence). V trimming: 1 base; J trimming: 3 bases; junction bases outside the gene matches: 11. CDR3 nucleotides: TGTGCCAGCAGCTTGTTACTTACAGGGGGTGTCGACACTGAAGCTTTCTTT. It codes for CASSLLLTGGVDTEAFF.

This clone was observed a handful of times. The V and J genes are TRBV25-1 and TRBJ2-2; D unclear. The CDR3 length is 14 residues. Trimming took off 2 bases at V and 3 bases at J, with 7 bases between the two ends. Looked up from germline, CDR1 is MGHDK and CDR2 is SYGVNS. The CDR3: CASSENRDTGELFF. CDR3 DNA: TGTGCCAGCAGTGAAAACAGAGACACCGGGGAGCTGTTTTTT.

This sequence joins TRBV30 and TRBJ2-5; D remains ambiguous. The CDR3 has 11 residues. Trimming took off 6 bases at V and 2 bases at J, with 7 bases between the two ends. Germline V gene data show CDR1 as GTSNPN and CDR2 as SVGIG (reference sequence). CDR3 residues: CACTEQETQYF. The CDR3 DNA follows: TGTGCCTGTACGGAGCAAGAGACCCAGTACTTC.

The rearrangement uses TRBV5-1 and TRBJ2-3, with 7 bases that match TRBD2. The V segment lost 0 bases and the J segment 3 bases; nucleotides outside the gene matches: 7. The CDR3 totals 16 residues. Germline V CDR1 and CDR2: SGHRS, YFSETQ. The CDR3 DNA follows: TGCGCCAGCAGCTTGGAGGGGCGGGGAGGGACAGATACGCAGTATTTT. Amino acids: CASSLEGRGGTDTQYF.

The V and J genes are TRBV13 and TRBJ2-5; 7 bases match TRBD2. V was clipped by 2 bases and J by 5 bases; unmatched bases: 14. The CDR3 has 17 residues. Germline CDR1 and CDR2: PRHDT and FYEKMQ (reference sequence). CDR3 amino acids: CASSLFVPGGRPETQYF. DNA for the CDR3: TGTGCCAGCAGCTTATTTGTGCCGGGGGGAAGGCCGGAGACCCAGTACTTC.

The J gene is TRBJ1-2, the V gene TRBV6-5; D uncertain. The CDR3 contains 15 residues. Trimming removed 0 bases from V and 4 bases from J, with 12 bases in between. Germline CDR1 MNHEY, CDR2 SVGAGI. The CDR3 sequence: CASSYSRVRGYGYTF. In DNA form, the CDR3 reads TGTGCCAGCAGTTACTCTCGGGTGCGGGGCTATGGCTACACCTTC.

The chain couples TRBV11-3 to TRBJ2-2; 8 bases line up with TRBD1. The CDR3 consists of 19 residues. Germline trimming cut 1 base from V and 5 bases from J; bases unmatched to any gene: 15. Germline V gene data show CDR1 as SGHNT and CDR2 as YENEEA. CDR3 region: CASSLAGYGTGGTTGELFF. CDR3 nucleotides: TGTGCCAGCAGCTTAGCTGGCTACGGGACAGGTGGAACGACCGGGGAGCTGTTTTTT.

V is TRBV12-5 and J is TRBJ1-5; 8 positions agree with TRBD1. The germline V gene has CDR1 LGHNT and CDR2 FRNRAP. V gave up 0 bases and J gave up 4 bases; unmatched junction bases: 5. The CDR3 runs 16 residues. CDR3 region: CASGLVRRDRNQPQHF. For the CDR3, the DNA is TGTGCTAGTGGTTTGGTACGCCGGGACAGGAATCAGCCCCAGCATTTT.

J is TRBJ1-4 and V is TRBV7-9, with D possibly being TRBD1 (5 bases). Per germline, CDR1 SEHNR and CDR2 FQNEAQ (reference sequence). The CDR3 runs to 16 residues. Trimming took off 5 bases at V and 5 bases at J, with 18 bases between the two ends. The CDR3: CASSNGTFRINEKLFF. The CDR3 coding sequence is TGTGCCAGCAGCAATGGGACTTTCCGGATAAATGAAAAACTGTTTTTT.

The CDR3 DNA is TGTGCCAGCAGTTACTCAGGGAGAGCTAACTATGGCTACACCTTC. This gives the protein CASSYSGRANYGYTF. The chain links TRBV6-5 to TRBJ1-2; no clear D. Germline V gene data show CDR1 as MNHEY and CDR2 as SVGAGI. V dropped 0 bases and J dropped 0 bases, with 8 bases sitting between them. CDR3 length equals 15 residues.

J is TRBJ2-7 and V is TRBV10-3, with D unresolved. The CDR3 contains 16 residues. In germline, CDR1 is ENHRY, CDR2 SYGVKD. The V gene lost 2 bases and the J gene lost 0 bases, with 14 bases spanning the gap. CDR3 nucleotides: TGTGCCATCAGTGAGAACCGGGTGCGGTCCTCCTACGAGCAGTACTTC. It encodes CAISENRVRSSYEQYF.

This clone was counted a few times. This chain joins TRBV6-5 and TRBJ2-3; TRBD2 matches 10 bases. The CDR3 covers 16 residues. Germline values: CDR1 MNHEY, CDR2 SVGAGI. Germline trimming cut 0 bases from V and 2 bases from J; bases unmatched to any gene: 2. CDR3 in DNA: TGTGCCAGCAGTTACTCACTAGCGGGAACCACAGATACGCAGTATTTT. Protein: CASSYSLAGTTDTQYF.

J is TRBJ2-7 and V is TRBV9; 9 nucleotides agree with TRBD2. The CDR3 length is 15 residues. Germline V lookup: CDR1 SGDLS, CDR2 YYNGEE. Losses at the gene ends were 5 bases for V and 2 bases for J; bases not matched to a gene: 8. The CDR3: CASSGMASGTYEQYF. DNA of the CDR3: TGTGCCAGCAGTGGGATGGCTAGCGGGACCTACGAGCAGTACTTC.

In its sample, this clone was seen many times. V usage is TRBV5-6 and J usage is TRBJ2-7, with 9 positions matching TRBD1. Germline V lookup: CDR1 SGHDT, CDR2 YYEEEE. The CDR3 extends over 15 amino acids. J was trimmed by 3 bases and V by 3 bases; bases with no gene match: 7. The CDR3 sequence is CASSWGTGIGYEQYF. The CDR3 nucleotides are TGTGCCAGCAGCTGGGGGACAGGGATAGGCTACGAGCAGTACTTC.